This T cell receptor (beta chain) derives from a study of graft-versus-host responses after intestinal transplantation. This clone was picked up one time. Antigen specificity is unknown. The CDR3 totals 14 residues. V was pared by 4 bases and J by 7 bases, with 14 bases between. Germline V gives CDR1 SEHNR, CDR2 FQNEAQ (reference sequence). Libraries were prepared by immunoSEQ multiplex PCR; TCRdb keeps only in-frame clonotypes and omits some of them. The repertoire has about 94,000 clones, 90% to 95% of them found once; the top ten carry 0.4% to 0.5%. The chain has TRBV7-9 and TRBJ1-5; tentative D call: TRBD1 (5 bases). This specimen was unstimulated CD8+ T cells sorted from spleen or lymph node cells, taken before intestinal transplant. The receptor was isolated from a human donor who received an intestinal transplant. This CDR3 is CASSSDTGYQPQHF. In DNA form, the CDR3 reads TGTGCCAGCAGCTCGGACACAGGTTACCAGCCCCAGCATTTT. The full variable domain, its missing parts supplied by reference TRBV7-9 and TRBJ1-5, is DTGVSQNPRHKITKRGQNVTFRCDPISEHNRLYWYRQTLGQGPEFLTYFQNEAQLEKSRLLSDRFSAERPKGSFSTLEIQRTEQGDSAMYLCASSSDTGYQPQHFGDGTRLSIL.